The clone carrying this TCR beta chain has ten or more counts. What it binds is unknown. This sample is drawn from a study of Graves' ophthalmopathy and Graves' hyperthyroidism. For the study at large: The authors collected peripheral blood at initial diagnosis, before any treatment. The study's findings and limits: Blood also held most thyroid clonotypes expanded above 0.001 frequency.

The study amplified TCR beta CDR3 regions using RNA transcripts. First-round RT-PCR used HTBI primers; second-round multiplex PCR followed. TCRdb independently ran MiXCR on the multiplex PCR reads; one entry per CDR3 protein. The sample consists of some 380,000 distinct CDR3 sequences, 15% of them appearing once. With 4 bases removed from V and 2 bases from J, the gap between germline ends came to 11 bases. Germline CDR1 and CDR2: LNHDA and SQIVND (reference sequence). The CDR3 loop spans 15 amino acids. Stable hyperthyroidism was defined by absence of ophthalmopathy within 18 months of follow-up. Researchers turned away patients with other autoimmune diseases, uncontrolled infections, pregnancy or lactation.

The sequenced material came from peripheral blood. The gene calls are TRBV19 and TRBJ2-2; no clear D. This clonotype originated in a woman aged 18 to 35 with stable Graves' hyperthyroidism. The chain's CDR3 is CASSNMVSNTGELFF. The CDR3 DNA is TGTGCCAGTAGTAACATGGTCAGCAACACCGGGGAGCTGTTTTTT.